A selection of T cell receptor beta chains follows, all from one sample in a study of blood T cell repertoires in COVID-19. The data were produced by immunoSEQ multiplex PCR, yet TCRdb's version contains in-frame clones alone and is incomplete. The sample lists about 220,000 clones, around 82% occurring once. Sequenced material: peripheral blood. Receptor source: a young woman who had recovered from COVID-19. CDR3s include the opening cysteine and the closing phenylalanine or tryptophan. The D gene is left open where the match is weak. A clone size is listed for some rows: how often the clone was seen (once, few, many), or a class if it is expanded.

clone size,V gene,D gene,J gene,CDR3 DNA,CDR3 protein
NA,TRBV7-9,NA,TRBJ2-5,TGTGCCAGCAGCCCGACTAGTTTGGAGACCCAGTACTTC,CASSPTSLETQYF
NA,TRBV4-1,NA,TRBJ2-7,TGCGCCAGCAGCCAAGGGGGAGAAGCGGTCTCCTACGAGCAGTACTTC,CASSQGGEAVSYEQYF
few,TRBV5-1,TRBD2,TRBJ2-1,TGCGCCAGCAGCTCCACCGCTAGCGGGAGGGCCGACAATGAGCAGTTCTTC,CASSSTASGRADNEQFF
few,TRBV9,NA,TRBJ2-7,TGTGCCAGCAGCGTCCGAAGCGGAAGCTACGAGCAGTACTTC,CASSVRSGSYEQYF
NA,TRBV30,TRBD2,TRBJ2-1,TGTGCCTGGACTAGCGGGCTGTACAATGAGCAGTTCTTC,CAWTSGLYNEQFF
NA,TRBV5-1,NA,TRBJ2-7,TGCGCCAGCAGCTTGGACCTTCTTGAGGTCTCCTACGAGCAGTACTTC,CASSLDLLEVSYEQYF
NA,TRBV24-1,NA,TRBJ2-5,TGTGCCACCAGTGATTTCTCCGGGAGCGGCGGAGAGACCCAGTACTTC,CATSDFSGSGGETQYF
once,TRBV7-9,TRBD2,TRBJ2-3,TGTGCCAGCACCCAGTCGCGGGAGTGGCCAGATACGCAGTATTTT,CASTQSREWPDTQYF
once,TRBV6-5,NA,TRBJ2-3,TGTGCCGCACGGGGGGCGTCAGATACGCAGTATTTT,CAARGASDTQYF
NA,TRBV5-4,TRBD1,TRBJ2-5,TGTGCCAGCAGCTTTGGTGACAGGGGATCAGAGACCCAGTACTTC,CASSFGDRGSETQYF
NA,TRBV29-1,NA,TRBJ1-1,TGCAGCGTTGAAAGCGGGGCTGAAGCTTTCTTT,CSVESGAEAFF
few,TRBV6-4,TRBD1,TRBJ1-5,TGTGCCAGCAACCCAACTACAGGGGACAATCAGCCCCAGCATTTT,CASNPTTGDNQPQHF
NA,TRBV7-3,NA,TRBJ2-3,TGTGCCAGCAGCTTGGGACTCCGCGTAAATACGCAGTATTTT,CASSLGLRVNTQYF
NA,TRBV2,NA,TRBJ2-2,TGTGCCAGCACCTCCGGAGCCGCGAACACCGGGGAGCTGTTTTTT,CASTSGAANTGELFF
NA,TRBV3-1/TRBV3-2,TRBD2,TRBJ2-1,TGTGCCAGCAGCCACGGACTAGCGGGAGCCAATGAGCAGTTCTTC,CASSHGLAGANEQFF
NA,TRBV20-1,NA,TRBJ2-7,TGCAGTGCTAGGAACACCGCCGAGCAGTACTTC,CSARNTAEQYF
NA,TRBV28,NA,TRBJ1-5,TGTGCCAGCAGTTATCAGGATCTAAGCAATCAGCCCCAGCATTTT,CASSYQDLSNQPQHF
once,TRBV7-3,NA,TRBJ2-1,TGTGCCAGCAGCTTAATCGGACACCTGGGTGAGCAGTTCTTC,CASSLIGHLGEQFF
NA,TRBV29-1,TRBD2,TRBJ2-1,TGCAGCGTCTGGACTAGCTACAATGAGCAGTTCTTC,CSVWTSYNEQFF
NA,TRBV7-9,NA,TRBJ2-2,TGTGCCAGCAGCTTAGAGGGGTTGCCGAACACCGGGGAGCTGTTTTTT,CASSLEGLPNTGELFF
NA,TRBV10-3,TRBD1,TRBJ2-6,TGTGCCATCACCCGGACAGGAAATTTATTTGGAGCCAACGTCCTGACTTTC,CAITRTGNLFGANVLTF
NA,TRBV6-6,TRBD1,TRBJ1-2,TGTGCCAGCAGCCCGAAGATGGGACAGGGGGAAGTCTACACCTTC,CASSPKMGQGEVYTF
NA,TRBV28,NA,TRBJ1-1,TGTGCCAGCAGTTTGGGGGGGTGGAGGACTGAAGCTTTCTTT,CASSLGGWRTEAFF
NA,TRBV25-1,NA,TRBJ2-3,TGTGCCAGCAGTGAATACGGGAGAACGCAGTATTTT,CASSEYGRTQYF
NA,TRBV3-1/TRBV3-2,NA,TRBJ2-7,TGTGCCAGCAGCCGAGGGCCAGGAGCCTACGAGCAGTACTTC,CASSRGPGAYEQYF
NA,TRBV7-8,NA,TRBJ2-3,TGTGCCAGCAGCTTAATGGGGCGCACAGATACGCAGTATTTT,CASSLMGRTDTQYF
NA,TRBV7-3,TRBD2,TRBJ2-1,TGTGCCAGCAGCTTATATGCCCACTTGGCGGGAGCGGGGAATGAGCAGTTCTTC,CASSLYAHLAGAGNEQFF
NA,TRBV4-2,TRBD2,TRBJ2-5,TGTGCCAGCAGCCAAGATGGGGGGGTCTCGGAGACCCAGTACTTC,CASSQDGGVSETQYF
once,TRBV5-1,TRBD1,TRBJ2-3,TGCGCCAGCAGCTTGGGCCTTACAGGGGTGGGTACAGATACGCAGTATTTT,CASSLGLTGVGTDTQYF
NA,TRBV5-1,NA,TRBJ2-2,TGCGCCAGCAGCTTTTCAGGGTCGGGCACCGGGGAGCTGTTTTTT,CASSFSGSGTGELFF
few,TRBV7-9,NA,TRBJ2-5,TGTGCCAGCAGCTTAGCACCTATGGGGCCGGAGACCCAGTACTTC,CASSLAPMGPETQYF
NA,TRBV10-2,TRBD1,TRBJ2-2,TGCGCCAGCAGCGACAGGGCTAACACCGGGGAGCTGTTTTTT,CASSDRANTGELFF
NA,TRBV5-6,NA,TRBJ1-5,TGTGCCAGCAGCTCGGACTTCAATCAGCCCCAGCATTTT,CASSSDFNQPQHF
NA,TRBV5-1,NA,TRBJ2-2,TGCGCCAGCAGCTGGGGGCAGGGGAATACCGGGGAGCTGTTTTTT,CASSWGQGNTGELFF
NA,TRBV19,TRBD1,TRBJ1-5,TGTGCCAGTAAAAGACAGGGACCCAGCAATCAGCCCCAGCATTTT,CASKRQGPSNQPQHF
NA,TRBV6-2/TRBV6-3,TRBD1,TRBJ1-6,TGTGCCAGCAGTTACTCGCAGGGGGCAACACCCCTCCACTTT,CASSYSQGATPLHF
NA,TRBV6-1,NA,TRBJ2-7,TGTGCCAGCAGTGCCGGGTTTGATTTCTTCGAGGGCTCCTACGAGCAGTACTTC,CASSAGFDFFEGSYEQYF
NA,TRBV4-2,NA,TRBJ1-1,TGTGCCAGCAGCCAAGATTTGCCGGCCAGGCCGAGCACTGAAGCTTTCTTT,CASSQDLPARPSTEAFF
NA,TRBV5-4,NA,TRBJ2-5,TGTGCCAGCAGCTCCAAAGAGAGGGTGGAGACCCAGTACTTC,CASSSKERVETQYF
few,TRBV27,TRBD1,TRBJ2-2,TGTGCCAGCAGTCACAGGGGGGCCGGGGAGCTGTTTTTT,CASSHRGAGELFF
NA,TRBV20-1,NA,TRBJ2-7,TGCAGTGCTAGAGCCGGCTACGAGCAGTACTTC,CSARAGYEQYF
NA,TRBV20-1,TRBD1,TRBJ1-6,TGCAGTGCTAGTGACAGGGTAGACTCACCCCTCCACTTT,CSASDRVDSPLHF
NA,TRBV5-5,NA,TRBJ1-2,TGTGCCAGCAGCTTAACAGGGTATGGCTACACCTTC,CASSLTGYGYTF